This T cell receptor beta chain was recorded in a study of control samples from healthy donors and cancer patients. The table came from immunoSEQ multiplex PCR; TCRdb's copy has only in-frame clones and leaves some out. The repertoire has tens of thousands of clones, almost 96% of them found once; the top ten carry approximately 1.9%. The CDR3 totals 15 residues. The V and J ends lost 5 bases and 3 bases respectively, with 15 bases between them. Germline CDR1 MNHEY, CDR2 SMNVEV (reference sequence). The receptor's source is a woman in her thirties in good health. The sequencing input was blood. The chain is built from TRBV27 and TRBJ2-3; a possible D gene is TRBD1 (5 bases). The CDR3 DNA follows: TGTGCCAGCAGTCTTACAGGAATCGGTACAGATACGCAGTATTTT. Encoded protein: CASSLTGIGTDTQYF.